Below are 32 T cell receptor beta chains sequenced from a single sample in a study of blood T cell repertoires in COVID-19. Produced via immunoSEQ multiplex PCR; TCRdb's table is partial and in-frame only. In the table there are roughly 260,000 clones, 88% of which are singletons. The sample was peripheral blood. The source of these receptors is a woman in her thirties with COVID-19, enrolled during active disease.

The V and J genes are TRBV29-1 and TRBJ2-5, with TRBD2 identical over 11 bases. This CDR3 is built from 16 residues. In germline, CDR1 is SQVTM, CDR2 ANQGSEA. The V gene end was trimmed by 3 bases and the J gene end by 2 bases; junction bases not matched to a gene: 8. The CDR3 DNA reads TGCAGCGTTGAGTTAGCGGGAGGGCCAACGCAAGAGACCCAGTACTTC. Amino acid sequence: CSVELAGGPTQETQYF.

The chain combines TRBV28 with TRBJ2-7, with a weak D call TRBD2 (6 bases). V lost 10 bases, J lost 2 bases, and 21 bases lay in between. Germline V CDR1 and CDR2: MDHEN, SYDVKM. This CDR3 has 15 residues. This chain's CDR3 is CATSQMLGLAYEQYF. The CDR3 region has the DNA TGTGCCACCTCACAGATGCTGGGACTGGCCTACGAGCAGTACTTC.

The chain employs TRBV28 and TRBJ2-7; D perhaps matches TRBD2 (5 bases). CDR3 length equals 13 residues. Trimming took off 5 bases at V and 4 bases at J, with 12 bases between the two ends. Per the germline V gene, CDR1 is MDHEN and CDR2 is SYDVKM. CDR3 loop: CASSPPGRYEQYF. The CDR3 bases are TGTGCCAGCAGTCCCCCGGGAAGGTACGAGCAGTACTTC.

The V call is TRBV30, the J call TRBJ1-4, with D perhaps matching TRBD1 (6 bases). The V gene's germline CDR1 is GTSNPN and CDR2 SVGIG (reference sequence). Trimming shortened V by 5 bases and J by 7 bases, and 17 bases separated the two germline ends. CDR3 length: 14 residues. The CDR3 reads CAWGQQGTGEKLFF. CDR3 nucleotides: TGTGCCTGGGGCCAACAGGGCACGGGTGAAAAACTGTTTTTT.

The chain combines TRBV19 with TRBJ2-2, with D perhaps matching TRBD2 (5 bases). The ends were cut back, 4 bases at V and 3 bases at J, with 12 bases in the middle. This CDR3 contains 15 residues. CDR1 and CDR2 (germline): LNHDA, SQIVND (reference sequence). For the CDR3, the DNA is TGTGCCAGTAGTACTAGCAGTAGAGACACCGGGGAGCTGTTTTTT. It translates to CASSTSSRDTGELFF. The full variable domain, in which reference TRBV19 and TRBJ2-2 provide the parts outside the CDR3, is DGGITQSPKYLFRKEGQNVTLSCEQNLNHDAMYWYRQDPGQGLRLIYYSQIVNDFQKGDIAEGYSVSREKKESFPLTVTSAQKNPTAFYLCASSTSSRDTGELFFGEGSRLTVL.

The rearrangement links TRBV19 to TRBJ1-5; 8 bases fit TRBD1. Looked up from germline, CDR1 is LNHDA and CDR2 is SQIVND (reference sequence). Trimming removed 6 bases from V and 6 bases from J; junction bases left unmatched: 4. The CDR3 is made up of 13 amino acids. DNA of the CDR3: TGTGCCAGTAGCCAGGGGGCAGGTCAGCCCCAGCATTTT. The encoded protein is CASSQGAGQPQHF. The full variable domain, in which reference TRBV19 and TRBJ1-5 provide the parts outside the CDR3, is DGGITQSPKYLFRKEGQNVTLSCEQNLNHDAMYWYRQDPGQGLRLIYYSQIVNDFQKGDIAEGYSVSREKKESFPLTVTSAQKNPTAFYLCASSQGAGQPQHFGDGTRLSIL.

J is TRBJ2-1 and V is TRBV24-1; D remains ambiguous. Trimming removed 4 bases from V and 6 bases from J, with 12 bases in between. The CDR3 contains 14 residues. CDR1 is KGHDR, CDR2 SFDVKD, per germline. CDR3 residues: CATSERPRVNEQFF. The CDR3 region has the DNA TGTGCCACCAGTGAACGCCCTAGAGTCAATGAGCAGTTCTTC.

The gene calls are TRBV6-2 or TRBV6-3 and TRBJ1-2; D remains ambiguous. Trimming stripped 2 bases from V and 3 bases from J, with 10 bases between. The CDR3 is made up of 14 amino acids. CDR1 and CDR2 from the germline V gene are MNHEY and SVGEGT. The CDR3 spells CASSYPDTDYGYTF. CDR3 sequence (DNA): TGTGCCAGCAGTTACCCCGACACGGACTATGGCTACACCTTC.

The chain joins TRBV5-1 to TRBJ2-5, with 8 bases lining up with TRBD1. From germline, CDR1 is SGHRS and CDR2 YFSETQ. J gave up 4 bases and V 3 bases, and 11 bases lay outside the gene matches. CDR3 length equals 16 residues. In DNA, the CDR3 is TGCGCCAGCAGCTCGGATCTCGGCAGGGGGCGAGAGACCCAGTACTTC. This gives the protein CASSSDLGRGRETQYF.

CDR3 in DNA: TGCGCCAGCAGCCCAGGGAGGGGGCAAGAGACCCAGTACTTC. Its protein product is CASSPGRGQETQYF. The chain couples TRBV4-1 to TRBJ2-5; D is possibly TRBD2 (7 bases). V was cut by 4 bases and J by 2 bases, with 11 bases left in between. This CDR3 spans 14 amino acids. The V gene's germline CDR1 is MGHRA and CDR2 YSYEKL.

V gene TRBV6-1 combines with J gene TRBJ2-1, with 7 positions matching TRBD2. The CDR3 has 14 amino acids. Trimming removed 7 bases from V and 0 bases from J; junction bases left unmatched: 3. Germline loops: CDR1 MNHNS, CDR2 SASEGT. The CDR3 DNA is TGTGCCAGCAAGGGCGGGAGCTCCTACAATGAGCAGTTCTTC. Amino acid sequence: CASKGGSSYNEQFF.

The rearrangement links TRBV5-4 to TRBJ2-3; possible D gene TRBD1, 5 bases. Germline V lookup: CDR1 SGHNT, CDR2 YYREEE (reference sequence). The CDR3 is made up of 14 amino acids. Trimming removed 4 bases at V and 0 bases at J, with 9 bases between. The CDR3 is CASSRQLSTDTQYF. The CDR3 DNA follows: TGTGCCAGCAGCCGACAGTTAAGCACAGATACGCAGTATTTT. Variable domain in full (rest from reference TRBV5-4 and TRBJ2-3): ETGVTQSPTHLIKTRGQQVTLRCSSQSGHNTVSWYQQALGQGPQFIFQYYREEENGRGNFPPRFSGLQFPNYSSELNVNALELDDSALYLCASSRQLSTDTQYFGPGTRLTVL.

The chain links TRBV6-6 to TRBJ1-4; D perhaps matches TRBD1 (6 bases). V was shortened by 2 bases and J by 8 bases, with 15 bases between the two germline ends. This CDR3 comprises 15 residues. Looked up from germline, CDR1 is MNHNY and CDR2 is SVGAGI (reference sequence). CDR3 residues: CASSYAGDIREKLFF. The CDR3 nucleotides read TGTGCCAGCAGTTACGCAGGGGATATAAGGGAAAAACTGTTTTTT.

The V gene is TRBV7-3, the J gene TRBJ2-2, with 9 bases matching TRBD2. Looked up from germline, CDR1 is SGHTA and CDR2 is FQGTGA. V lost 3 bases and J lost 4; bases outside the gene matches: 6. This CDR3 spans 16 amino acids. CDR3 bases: TGTGCCAGCAGCTTTCATAGCGGGAGCTCCACCGGGGAGCTGTTTTTT. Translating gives CASSFHSGSSTGELFF.

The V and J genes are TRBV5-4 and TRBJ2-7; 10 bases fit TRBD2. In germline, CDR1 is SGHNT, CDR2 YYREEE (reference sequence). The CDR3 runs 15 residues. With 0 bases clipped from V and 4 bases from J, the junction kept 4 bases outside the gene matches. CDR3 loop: CASSLESGRGYEQYF. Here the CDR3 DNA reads TGTGCCAGCAGCTTGGAAAGCGGGAGGGGGTACGAGCAGTACTTC.

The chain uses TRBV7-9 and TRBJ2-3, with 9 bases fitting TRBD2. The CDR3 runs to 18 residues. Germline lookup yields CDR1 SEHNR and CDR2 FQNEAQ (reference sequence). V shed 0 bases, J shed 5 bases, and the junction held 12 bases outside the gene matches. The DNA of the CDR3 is TGTGCCAGCAGCTTAGCCATCTTGCGGGAGGGGTTGGGAGATACGCAGTATTTT. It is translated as CASSLAILREGLGDTQYF.

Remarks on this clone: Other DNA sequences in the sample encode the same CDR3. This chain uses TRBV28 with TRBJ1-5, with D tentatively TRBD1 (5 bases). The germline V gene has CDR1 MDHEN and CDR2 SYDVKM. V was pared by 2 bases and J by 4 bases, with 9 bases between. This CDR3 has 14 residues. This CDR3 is CASSLPGGNQPQHF. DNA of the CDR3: TGTGCCAGCAGTTTACCGGGGGGGAATCAGCCCCAGCATTTT.

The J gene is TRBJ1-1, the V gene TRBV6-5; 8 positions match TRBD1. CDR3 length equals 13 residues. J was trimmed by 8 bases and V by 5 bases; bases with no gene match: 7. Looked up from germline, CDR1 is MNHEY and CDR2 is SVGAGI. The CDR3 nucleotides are TGTGCCAGCAGTCCGACAGGGGCCATCGAAGCTTTCTTT. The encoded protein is CASSPTGAIEAFF.

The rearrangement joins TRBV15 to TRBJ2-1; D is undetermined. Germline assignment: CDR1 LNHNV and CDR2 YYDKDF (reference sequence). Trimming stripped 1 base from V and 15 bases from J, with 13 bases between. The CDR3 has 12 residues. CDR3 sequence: CATSRAGRFAFF. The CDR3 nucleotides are TGTGCCACCAGCAGAGCTGGCAGGTTTGCGTTCTTC.

CDR3 in amino acids: CASSYGTINSPLHF. The CDR3 region has the DNA TGTGCCAGCAGTTATGGGACAATTAATTCACCCCTCCACTTT. The chain is built from TRBV6-5 and TRBJ1-6, with D tentatively TRBD1 (6 bases). CDR3 length equals 14 residues. The V gene's germline CDR1 is MNHEY and CDR2 SVGAGI. V was clipped by 3 bases and J by 6 bases, with 9 bases between them.

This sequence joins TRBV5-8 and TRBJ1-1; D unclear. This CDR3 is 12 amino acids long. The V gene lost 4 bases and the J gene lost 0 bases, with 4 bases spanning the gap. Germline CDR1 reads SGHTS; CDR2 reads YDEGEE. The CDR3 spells CASSPMNTEAFF. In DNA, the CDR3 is TGTGCCAGCAGCCCCATGAACACTGAAGCTTTCTTT.

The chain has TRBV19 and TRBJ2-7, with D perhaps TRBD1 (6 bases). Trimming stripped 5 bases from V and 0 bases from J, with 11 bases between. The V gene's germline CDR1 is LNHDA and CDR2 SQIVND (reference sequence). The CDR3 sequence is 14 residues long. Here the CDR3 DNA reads TGTGCCAGTAGTCGACAGGTAAGCTCCTACGAGCAGTACTTC. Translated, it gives CASSRQVSSYEQYF.

The CDR3: CASSYDRGYGYTF. CDR3 bases: TGTGCCAGCAGTTACGACAGAGGCTATGGCTACACCTTC. The V gene is TRBV6-6, the J gene TRBJ1-2; tentative D call: TRBD1 (5 bases). V gave up 2 bases and J gave up 4 bases, with 8 bases separating them. This CDR3 comprises 13 residues. Germline assignment: CDR1 MNHNY and CDR2 SVGAGI (reference sequence).

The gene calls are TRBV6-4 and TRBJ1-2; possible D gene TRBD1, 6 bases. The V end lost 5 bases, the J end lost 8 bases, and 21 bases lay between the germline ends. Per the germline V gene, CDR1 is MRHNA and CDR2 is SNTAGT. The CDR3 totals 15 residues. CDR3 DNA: TGTGCCAGCAGTCCCCCCCGGGGGGGCGTCACAGGCTACACCTTC. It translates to CASSPPRGGVTGYTF.

CDR3 DNA sequence: TGTGCCAGCAGTTTCCTAGCGGGAGACGAGCAGTACTTC. Amino acid sequence: CASSFLAGDEQYF. The chain is built from TRBV27 and TRBJ2-7; 10 bases match TRBD2. The CDR3 spans 13 residues. Germline-derived CDR1 and CDR2 are MNHEY and SMNVEV (reference sequence). V lost 3 bases, J lost 5 bases, and 1 base stayed unmatched.

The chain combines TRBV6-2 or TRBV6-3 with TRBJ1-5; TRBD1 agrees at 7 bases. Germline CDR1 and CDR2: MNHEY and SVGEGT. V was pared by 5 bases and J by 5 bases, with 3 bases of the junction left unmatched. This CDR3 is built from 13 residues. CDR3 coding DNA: TGTGCCAGCAGTCGTACAGGGGATCAGCCCCAGCATTTT. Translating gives CASSRTGDQPQHF.

Here the CDR3 reads CASTSIGQGRETQYF. The CDR3 nucleotides read TGTGCCAGCACCTCCATCGGACAGGGGAGGGAGACCCAGTACTTC. The chain employs TRBV28 and TRBJ2-5, with TRBD1 matching 9 bases. CDR1 and CDR2 from the germline V gene are MDHEN and SYDVKM. This CDR3 spans 15 amino acids. Unmatched junction bases numbered 11, after V lost 7 bases and J lost 5 bases.

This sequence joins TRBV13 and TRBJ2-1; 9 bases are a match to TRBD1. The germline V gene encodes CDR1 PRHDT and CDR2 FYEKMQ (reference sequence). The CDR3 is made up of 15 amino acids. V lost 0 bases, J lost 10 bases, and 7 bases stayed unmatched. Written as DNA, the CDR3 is TGTGCCAGCAGCTTAGGGGGACAGGGAATAGGAGAGCAGTTCTTC. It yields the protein CASSLGGQGIGEQFF.

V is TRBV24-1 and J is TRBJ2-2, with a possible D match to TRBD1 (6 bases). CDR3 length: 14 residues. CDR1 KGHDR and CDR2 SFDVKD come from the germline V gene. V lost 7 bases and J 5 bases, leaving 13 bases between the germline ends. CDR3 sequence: CATRPGVGTGELFF. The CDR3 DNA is TGTGCCACCAGGCCAGGGGTCGGTACCGGGGAGCTGTTTTTT.

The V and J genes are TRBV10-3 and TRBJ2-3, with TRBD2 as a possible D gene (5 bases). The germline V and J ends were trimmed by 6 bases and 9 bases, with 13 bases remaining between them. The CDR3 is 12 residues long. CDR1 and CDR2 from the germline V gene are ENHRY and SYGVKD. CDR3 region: CAISPPRGTQYF. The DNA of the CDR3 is TGTGCCATCAGCCCTCCTCGAGGGACGCAGTATTTT.

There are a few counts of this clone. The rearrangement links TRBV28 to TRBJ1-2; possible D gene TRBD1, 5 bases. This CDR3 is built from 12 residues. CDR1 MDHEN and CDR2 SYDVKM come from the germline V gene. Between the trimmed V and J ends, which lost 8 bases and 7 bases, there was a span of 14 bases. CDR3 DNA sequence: TGTGCCAGCGGACTAGGAGGGGCTGGCTACACCTTC. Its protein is CASGLGGAGYTF.

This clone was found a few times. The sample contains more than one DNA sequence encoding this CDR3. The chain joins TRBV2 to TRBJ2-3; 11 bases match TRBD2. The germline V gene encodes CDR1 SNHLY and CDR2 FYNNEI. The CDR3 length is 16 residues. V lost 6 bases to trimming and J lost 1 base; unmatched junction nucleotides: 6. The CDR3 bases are TGTGCCAGCAGCGAACTAGCGGGAGTCGGCACAGATACGCAGTATTTT. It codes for CASSELAGVGTDTQYF.